The entry below describes one T cell receptor beta chain. This sample is part of a study of shared clonotypes between healthy human individuals. Adults of Caucasian background living in Nashville, Tennessee made up all donors. Investigators divided CD4+ cells into CD45RA+ naive and CD45RA-negative memory subsets. The assay was carried out at the deep level. Per sorted-subset replicate PCR, input was 200 to 250 ng DNA, representing roughly 29,000 T cell genomes. The data were produced by immunoSEQ multiplex PCR, yet TCRdb's version contains in-frame clones alone and is incomplete. Of 2 million to 3 million clones listed, 90% to 95% are singletons. The CDR3 covers 15 residues. CDR1 is MNHNY, CDR2 SVGAGI, per germline (reference sequence). V dropped 4 bases and J dropped 4 bases, with 13 bases sitting between them.

Sequencing was performed on naive CD4+ T cells from PBMCs. The subset is: CD45RA+ positively selected. J is TRBJ1-4 and V is TRBV6-6; tentative D call: TRBD1 (5 bases). The TCR was taken from a man aged 18 to 30 in good health. Some clones in this sample may be carry-over from other donors' samples. CDR3 region: CASSSLQAVNEKLFF. CDR3 nucleotides: TGTGCCAGCAGTTCCTTACAGGCGGTTAATGAAAAACTGTTTTTT.